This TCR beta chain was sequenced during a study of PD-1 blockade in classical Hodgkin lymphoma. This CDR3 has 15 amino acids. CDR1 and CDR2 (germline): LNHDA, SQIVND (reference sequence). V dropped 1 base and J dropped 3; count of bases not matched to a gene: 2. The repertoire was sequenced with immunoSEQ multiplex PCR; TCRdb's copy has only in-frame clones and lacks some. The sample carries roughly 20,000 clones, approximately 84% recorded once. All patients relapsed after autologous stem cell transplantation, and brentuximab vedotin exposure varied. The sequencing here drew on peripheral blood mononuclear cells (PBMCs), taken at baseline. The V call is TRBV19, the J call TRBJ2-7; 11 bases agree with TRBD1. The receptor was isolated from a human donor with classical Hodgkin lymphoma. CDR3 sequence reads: CASSIGTGGGYEQYF. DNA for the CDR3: TGTGCCAGTAGTATAGGGACAGGGGGCGGCTACGAGCAGTACTTC.